Sequencing of this T cell receptor beta chain was carried out in a study of CD8 T cells in ankylosing spondylitis. V was cut by 8 bases and J by 0 bases, with 7 bases left in between. This CDR3 is built from 13 residues. The germline V gene has CDR1 ENHRY and CDR2 SYGVKD. In making TCR beta libraries, quantitative 5'-RACE with molecular barcodes was used. Via MiXCR, TCRdb re-called the 5' RACE reads, giving one row per CDR3 protein. This sample has roughly 700,000 distinct CDR3 sequences, with 15% to 20% found just once. This clonotype was seen more than once but under ten times. Its antigen remains unknown. Study-level points and caveats: Seemingly distinctive of ankylosing spondylitis blood was a TCR beta motif formed by eight highly homologous variants.

V gene TRBV10-3 combines with J gene TRBJ2-2; D not resolved. The sequence came from a male donor with ankylosing spondylitis. Sequencing used blood, either unsorted or a sorted T cell fraction (not recorded which). The CDR3 DNA sequence: TGTGCCATCCACGAAGCGAACACCGGGGAGCTGTTTTTT. This codes for CAIHEANTGELFF.